The 10 T cell receptor beta chains in this list originate from one sample, sequenced in a study of T cells in Graves' hyperthyroidism and ophthalmopathy. RNA transcripts provided the source from which TCR beta CDR3 regions were amplified. HTBI primers were the set used in a first-round RT-PCR of the TCR CDR3. TCRdb redid the calling of the multiplex PCR reads with MiXCR, one entry per CDR3 protein. The repertoire holds fewer than 650,000 distinct CDR3 sequences, with 14% as singletons. Input material: blood. The receptors stem from a woman between 18 and 30 years old with Graves' ophthalmopathy.

In its sample, this clonotype was seen once. The chain couples TRBV3-1 to TRBJ2-1; 16 bases match TRBD2. This CDR3 comprises 17 residues. J was trimmed by 9 bases and V by 4 bases; bases with no gene match: 9. Germline V gene sequence: CDR1 LGHDT, CDR2 YNNKEL (reference sequence). DNA for the CDR3: TGTGCCAGCAGCCCCTACTCGGGACTAGCGGGAGGGGTTGAGCAGTTCTTC. This gives the protein CASSPYSGLAGGVEQFF.

Many counts were recorded for this clonotype. The chain uses TRBV28 and TRBJ2-3; D might be TRBD2 (5 bases). V was clipped by 8 bases and J by 1 base, with 10 bases between them. This CDR3 spans 13 amino acids. Germline CDR1 and CDR2: MDHEN and SYDVKM. CDR3 region: CASRGWGTDTQYF. CDR3 DNA sequence: TGTGCCAGCCGGGGATGGGGCACAGATACGCAGTATTTT.

V gene TRBV10-3 combines with J gene TRBJ1-1; 7 bases fit TRBD1. The junction had 5 bases not matched to a gene; V was cut back by 8 bases and J by 2 bases. CDR3 length: 13 amino acids. Germline assignment: CDR1 ENHRY and CDR2 SYGVKD. CDR3 region: CAIQGVRNTEAFF. CDR3 in DNA: TGTGCCATCCAGGGGGTTCGAAACACTGAAGCTTTCTTT.

This clonotype was seen ten or more times. The chain combines TRBV7-9 with TRBJ2-5, with D possibly TRBD1 on 5 matching bases. CDR3 length: 11 amino acids. Germline V gives CDR1 SEHNR, CDR2 FQNEAQ (reference sequence). V was clipped by 7 bases and J by 9 bases, with 12 bases between them. The CDR3 reads CASTAPGSQYF. CDR3 nucleotide sequence: TGTGCCAGCACCGCCCCAGGGTCCCAGTACTTC.

The gene calls are TRBV5-1 and TRBJ2-7; 8 nucleotides agree with TRBD2. The CDR3 runs 19 residues. CDR1 and CDR2 from the germline V gene are SGHRS and YFSETQ. Trimming at V came to 3 bases and at J to 1 base, leaving 18 bases not matched to a gene. The CDR3 is CASSSLWGRGRGASYEQYF. The CDR3 nucleotides are TGCGCCAGCAGCTCTCTTTGGGGCCGGGGGCGGGGGGCATCCTACGAGCAGTACTTC.

This clonotype was seen a few times. V gene TRBV28 combines with J gene TRBJ2-3; TRBD2 agrees at 10 bases. The CDR3 has 17 residues. Germline V gene data show CDR1 as MDHEN and CDR2 as SYDVKM. The junction had 10 bases not matched to a gene; V was cut back by 6 bases and J by 1 base. The CDR3 region has the DNA TGTGCCAGCAGCCAAGACTCCGGACTAGCGGGCACAGATACGCAGTATTTT. Its translation is CASSQDSGLAGTDTQYF.

The sample holds many counts of this clonotype. J is TRBJ1-5 and V is TRBV2; D possibly corresponds to TRBD1 (5 bases). The V and J ends lost 4 bases and 1 base respectively, with 17 bases between them. Germline V gene sequence: CDR1 SNHLY, CDR2 FYNNEI. The CDR3 extends over 17 amino acids. The CDR3 region has the DNA TGTGCCAGCAGTGCCAGGGCGCCCGATCTGAGCAATCAGCCCCAGCATTTT. Residues: CASSARAPDLSNQPQHF.

This clonotype was counted a few times. The chain has TRBV10-2 and TRBJ2-7, with 11 bases lining up with TRBD1. CDR3 length: 15 residues. V was pared by 6 bases and J by 5 bases, with 9 bases of the junction left unmatched. Germline CDR1 WSHSY, CDR2 SAAADI. This CDR3 is CASSGDRGNRDEQYF. The CDR3 DNA reads as TGCGCCAGCAGCGGGGACAGGGGGAACCGCGACGAGCAGTACTTC.

The gene calls are TRBV28 and TRBJ2-7; 9 bases line up with TRBD1. Germline CDR1 reads MDHEN; CDR2 reads SYDVKM. V shed 7 bases, J shed 3 bases, and the junction held 7 bases outside the gene matches. The CDR3 has 14 residues. The CDR3 DNA sequence: TGTGCCAGCACCGGGACAGGGCGTCGCTACGAGCAGTACTTC. Amino acids: CASTGTGRRYEQYF.

This clonotype showed up many times. The rearrangement links TRBV27 to TRBJ1-1; possibly TRBD1 for D (6 bases). The CDR3 has 11 residues. The V end lost 6 bases, the J end lost 9 bases, and 11 bases lay between the germline ends. Germline lookup yields CDR1 MNHEY and CDR2 SMNVEV (reference sequence). This chain's CDR3 is CASRGGAQAFF. The CDR3 DNA is TGTGCCAGCAGGGGGGGGGCCCAAGCTTTCTTT.